This T cell receptor beta chain was recorded in a study of graft-versus-host responses after intestinal transplantation. The data were produced by immunoSEQ multiplex PCR, yet TCRdb's version contains in-frame clones alone and is incomplete. The repertoire consists of about 8,000 clones, with around 80% occurring once and the leading ten covering roughly 13%. This clone has only one observation. A read error may account for a junction end that differs from germline. Lymphocytes (intraepithelial and lamina propria) were released by processing the graft tissue. This CDR3 is built from 14 residues. Germline V gives CDR1 MNHEY, CDR2 SMNVEV (reference sequence).

The rearrangement joins TRBV27 to TRBJ1-2, with 9 positions matching TRBD1. This TCR came from a human patient who received an intestinal transplant, so some T cells may come from the graft donor. The sequenced sample was ileum tissue, obtained less than 230 days after intestinal transplant. The CDR3 DNA is TGTGCCAGCAGTGTATCCGGGACAGGGAGTGGCTACACCTTC. Its protein is CASSVSGTGSGYTF.